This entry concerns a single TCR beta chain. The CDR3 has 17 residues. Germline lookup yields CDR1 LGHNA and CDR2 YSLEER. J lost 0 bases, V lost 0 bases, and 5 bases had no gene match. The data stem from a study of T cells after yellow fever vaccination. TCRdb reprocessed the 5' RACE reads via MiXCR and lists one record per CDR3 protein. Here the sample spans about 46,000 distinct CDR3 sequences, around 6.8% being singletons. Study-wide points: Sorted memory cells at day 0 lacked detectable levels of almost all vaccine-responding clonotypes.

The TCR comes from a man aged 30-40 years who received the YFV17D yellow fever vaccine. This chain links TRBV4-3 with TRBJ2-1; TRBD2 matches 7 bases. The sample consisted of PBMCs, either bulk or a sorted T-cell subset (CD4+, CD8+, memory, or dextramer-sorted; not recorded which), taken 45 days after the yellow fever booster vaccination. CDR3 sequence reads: CASSQDSSGSSYNEQFF. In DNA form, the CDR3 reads TGCGCCAGCAGCCAAGATTCTAGCGGTAGCTCCTACAATGAGCAGTTCTTC.